A selection of T cell receptor beta chains follows, all from one sample in a study of T cell responses to AZD1222 COVID-19 vaccine. The table came from immunoSEQ multiplex PCR; TCRdb's copy has only in-frame clones and leaves some out. The repertoire includes about 130,000 clones, 85% to 90% of them detected once, and around 20% sits in the top ten. The sequenced sample was peripheral blood, obtained on day 0 of AZD1222 vaccination. These TCRs come from an adult in good health. The CDR3 runs from the conserved cysteine through the conserved F or W. Each record gives: D gene, V gene, clone size, J gene, CDR3 protein, CDR3 DNA. A D gene is named only where the DNA matches it firmly. Expanded clones get a size class; other rows say once, few or many, or leave the size out.

-	TRBV9	once	TRBJ1-1	CASSGQNTEAFF	TGTGCCAGCAGCGGGCAGAACACTGAAGCTTTCTTT
-	TRBV5-1	once	TRBJ1-2	CASSLVTAVRDYGYTF	TGCGCCAGCAGCTTGGTAACAGCTGTGAGGGACTATGGCTACACCTTC
TRBD1	TRBV7-9	-	TRBJ1-5	CASSWDREVGHQPQHF	TGTGCCAGCAGCTGGGACAGGGAGGTCGGTCATCAGCCCCAGCATTTT
-	TRBV7-8	-	TRBJ1-5	CASSLGPHGSGQPQHF	TGTGCCAGCAGCTTGGGGCCGCACGGTTCTGGTCAGCCCCAGCATTTT
TRBD1	TRBV30	once	TRBJ1-5	CAWREQGGFQPQHF	TGTGCCTGGAGGGAACAGGGGGGTTTCCAGCCCCAGCATTTT
-	TRBV2	-	TRBJ1-2	CASSAWGDGYTF	TGTGCCAGCAGTGCCTGGGGTGATGGCTACACCTTC
-	TRBV5-1	-	TRBJ2-1	CASSADYNEQFF	TGCGCCAGCAGCGCTGACTATAACGAGCAGTTCTTC
TRBD1	TRBV5-4	few	TRBJ1-2	CASSLTGEIGYTF	TGTGCCAGCAGCTTAACAGGGGAGATTGGCTACACCTTC
-	TRBV10-3	-	TRBJ1-1	CATRTDLNTEAFF	TGTGCCACGCGGACAGATTTGAACACTGAAGCTTTCTTT
-	TRBV12-3/TRBV12-4	-	TRBJ1-1	CASSLIGTTEAFF	TGTGCCAGCAGTTTAATTGGGACCACTGAAGCTTTCTTT
-	TRBV5-1	-	TRBJ1-5	CASSLGQIDQPQHF	TGCGCCAGCAGCTTGGGACAGATAGACCAGCCCCAGCATTTT
TRBD1	TRBV6-2/TRBV6-3	-	TRBJ2-7	CASSQGTGEIYEQYF	TGTGCCAGCAGTCAGGGGACAGGGGAGATCTACGAGCAGTACTTC
TRBD1	TRBV5-5	-	TRBJ1-1	CASSGRQGSKTLNTEAFF	TGTGCCAGCAGCGGGCGACAGGGGTCAAAAACCTTAAACACTGAAGCTTTCTTT
-	TRBV20-1	once	TRBJ2-5	CSAIEAQETQYF	TGCAGTGCTATTGAGGCTCAGGAGACCCAGTACTTC
TRBD2	TRBV18	-	TRBJ2-7	CASSPPSGLAGVVVQYF	TGTGCCAGCTCACCACCCTCTGGACTAGCGGGGGTGGTAGTGCAGTACTTC
TRBD1	TRBV9	-	TRBJ1-5	CASSVDPRGGQPQHF	TGTGCCAGCAGCGTAGACCCCAGGGGGGGTCAGCCCCAGCATTTT
TRBD2	TRBV7-9	-	TRBJ2-5	CASSSRTSGGTETQYF	TGTGCCAGCAGCTCACGGACTAGCGGGGGGACGGAGACCCAGTACTTC
TRBD1	TRBV18	-	TRBJ1-2	CASSLGQAGYGYTF	TGTGCCAGCTCACTGGGACAGGCGGGCTATGGCTACACCTTC
-	TRBV18	-	TRBJ1-1	CASSRANTEAFF	TGTGCCAGCTCACGGGCCAACACTGAAGCTTTCTTT
-	TRBV7-2	-	TRBJ2-1	CASSLQGLSYNEQFF	TGTGCCAGCAGCTTACAGGGGCTGTCCTACAATGAGCAGTTCTTC
-	TRBV2	-	TRBJ2-2	CASSEVGANTGELFF	TGTGCCAGCAGTGAAGTAGGGGCTAACACCGGGGAGCTGTTTTTT
-	TRBV5-6	-	TRBJ1-5	CASSLAESHLNQPQHF	TGTGCCAGCAGCTTGGCAGAGAGCCACCTCAATCAGCCCCAGCATTTT
-	TRBV6-5	-	TRBJ2-7	CATVAFYEQYF	TGTGCCACCGTGGCCTTCTACGAGCAGTACTTC
TRBD1	TRBV19	-	TRBJ2-7	CASSIADRAPYEQYF	TGTGCCAGTAGTATAGCAGACAGGGCCCCCTACGAGCAGTACTTC
-	TRBV7-2	few	TRBJ2-3	CASSTDSTDTQYF	TGTGCCAGCTCCACAGATTCCACAGATACGCAGTATTTT
-	TRBV4-3	-	TRBJ2-7	CASSQEYGGFRQYF	TGCGCCAGCAGCCAAGAGTATGGGGGATTTAGGCAGTACTTC
TRBD1	TRBV27	-	TRBJ1-1	CASSFPGGTEAFF	TGTGCCAGCAGTTTTCCAGGGGGCACTGAAGCTTTCTTT
-	TRBV7-2	-	TRBJ1-3	CASSLVHRSSGNTIYF	TGTGCCAGCAGCTTAGTTCACCGTAGCTCTGGAAACACCATATATTTT
TRBD1	TRBV6-5	few	TRBJ2-1	CASRPGQGSENEQFF	TGTGCCAGCAGACCGGGACAGGGCTCCGAAAATGAGCAGTTCTTC
-	TRBV9	once	TRBJ1-2	CASSVDGHGYTF	TGTGCCAGCAGCGTAGACGGGCATGGCTACACCTTC
-	TRBV23-1	-	TRBJ1-5	CASSQSGRGNQPQHF	TGCGCCAGCAGTCAATCGGGCAGGGGCAATCAGCCCCAGCATTTT
-	TRBV21-1	-	TRBJ1-2	CASRADRGYGYTF	TGTGCCAGCAGGGCAGACAGGGGCTATGGCTACACCTTC
-	TRBV5-1	-	TRBJ2-2	CASSLVSETGELFF	TGCGCCAGCAGCTTGGTTTCCGAAACCGGGGAGCTGTTTTTT
TRBD2	TRBV9	-	TRBJ2-5	CASSVDASGLQETQYF	TGTGCCAGCAGCGTAGATGCTAGCGGCCTCCAAGAGACCCAGTACTTC
TRBD1	TRBV5-1	-	TRBJ1-2	CASSDGTAVSYGYTF	TGCGCCAGCAGCGACGGGACAGCAGTTTCATATGGCTACACCTTC
-	TRBV29-1	-	TRBJ2-7	CSVAPRIDEQYF	TGCAGCGTTGCCCCGAGGATCGACGAGCAGTACTTC
-	TRBV4-1	-	TRBJ1-2	CASSQVGGSGLGGYTF	TGCGCCAGCAGCCAAGTGGGAGGGTCAGGTCTAGGTGGCTACACCTTC
-	TRBV11-2	-	TRBJ2-7	CASSIGGFEQYF	TGTGCCAGCAGTATCGGGGGTTTCGAGCAGTACTTC
-	TRBV2	-	TRBJ1-1	CASSDLGSLIMNTEAFF	TGTGCCAGCAGTGACTTGGGCAGCCTAATAATGAACACTGAAGCTTTCTTT
-	TRBV7-2	-	TRBJ1-2	CASSLGMGGYTF	TGTGCCAGCAGCTTAGGTATGGGCGGCTACACCTTC
-	TRBV5-8	-	TRBJ1-2	CASRDGRGAASYGYTF	TGTGCCAGCAGAGATGGGAGGGGCGCGGCTAGCTATGGCTACACCTTC
-	TRBV27	-	TRBJ1-6	CASSLGGLQSPLHF	TGTGCCAGCAGTTTGGGAGGGCTACAGTCACCCCTCCACTTT
TRBD2	TRBV10-3	once	TRBJ2-5	CAISEGGGGETQYF	TGTGCCATCAGTGAGGGCGGGGGGGGAGAGACCCAGTACTTC
TRBD1	TRBV7-2	-	TRBJ1-2	CASSADRVGGYTF	TGTGCCAGCAGCGCGGACAGGGTCGGTGGCTACACCTTC
-	TRBV6-4	-	TRBJ2-1	CASSEMGAAYNEQFF	TGTGCCAGCAGTGAAATGGGGGCGGCCTACAATGAGCAGTTCTTC
TRBD2	TRBV5-1	-	TRBJ2-3	CASSLSGTSTLDTQYF	TGCGCCAGCAGCCTCTCCGGGACTAGTACGCTGGATACGCAGTATTTT
-	TRBV28	-	TRBJ1-6	CASSFIEGSSSPLHF	TGTGCCAGCAGTTTCATTGAGGGGAGTAGTTCACCCCTCCACTTT
-	TRBV2	-	TRBJ2-7	CASSKADSREQYF	TGTGCCAGCAGTAAAGCGGACTCCCGGGAGCAGTACTTC
-	TRBV14	-	TRBJ2-7	CASSQDGRQGRNEQYF	TGTGCCAGCAGCCAAGACGGCCGCCAGGGGCGAAACGAGCAGTACTTC
TRBD2	TRBV2	-	TRBJ2-5	CASSGAGTLWKTQYF	TGTGCCAGCAGTGGAGCGGGAACCCTGTGGAAGACCCAGTACTTC
-	TRBV7-2	-	TRBJ1-2	CASSLGIGDYGYTF	TGTGCCAGCAGCTTAGGTATAGGGGACTATGGCTACACCTTC
TRBD1	TRBV10-3	-	TRBJ2-1	CAISNPGQGFFRQFF	TGTGCCATCAGTAATCCGGGACAGGGGTTTTTCCGACAGTTCTTC
TRBD2	TRBV7-2	-	TRBJ2-3	CASSLGVGGASDTQYF	TGTGCCAGCAGCTTAGGGGTCGGGGGGGCCTCAGATACGCAGTATTTT
-	TRBV3-1/TRBV3-2	once	TRBJ2-2	CASSQDRPGELFF	TGTGCCAGCAGCCAAGATCGACCCGGGGAGCTGTTTTTT